Below, one T cell receptor (beta chain) is given with its context. This likely stems from a read error, as it lies one base from a far larger clone. The method was immunoSEQ multiplex PCR; TCRdb's version includes in-frame clones alone and lacks a portion of them. The sample yields approximately 470,000 clones, more than 75% seen once. This entry is derived from a study of shared clonotypes between healthy human individuals. The germline CDR1 and CDR2 sequences are GTSNPN and SVGIG (reference sequence). CDR3 length equals 13 residues. V was shortened by 4 bases and J by 0 bases, with 9 bases between the two germline ends.

V and J are TRBV30 and TRBJ1-1; D is unresolved. Sequenced material: PBMCs. The TCR originated in a middle-aged woman in good health. Some clones in this sample may be carry-over from other donors' samples. The CDR3 here is CAWNWNMNTEAFF. The CDR3, as DNA: TGTGCCTGGAACTGGAACATGAACACTGAAGCTTTCTTT.